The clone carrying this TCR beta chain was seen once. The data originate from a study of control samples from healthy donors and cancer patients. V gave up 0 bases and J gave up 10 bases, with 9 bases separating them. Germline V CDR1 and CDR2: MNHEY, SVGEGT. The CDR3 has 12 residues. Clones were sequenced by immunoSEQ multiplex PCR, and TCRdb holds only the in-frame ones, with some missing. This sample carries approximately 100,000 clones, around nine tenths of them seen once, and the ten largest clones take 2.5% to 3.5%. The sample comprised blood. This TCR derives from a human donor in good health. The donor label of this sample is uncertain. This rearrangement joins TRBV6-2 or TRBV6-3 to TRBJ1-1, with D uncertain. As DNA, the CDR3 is TGTGCCAGCAGTTACTCGAGGCGGGTAGCTTTCTTT. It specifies CASSYSRRVAFF.